This passage covers 10 T cell receptor beta chains from one sample sequenced in a study of T cell responses to AZD1222 COVID-19 vaccine. TCRdb's table, derived via immunoSEQ multiplex PCR, lists solely in-frame clones and lacks some. Among roughly 130,000 clones listed, about 87% were seen once. Sequences were derived from peripheral blood, sampled on day 0 of AZD1222 vaccination. The receptors come from an adult in good health.

The chain combines TRBV5-4 with TRBJ2-5; D possibly corresponds to TRBD2 (5 bases). From germline, CDR1 is SGHNT and CDR2 YYREEE (reference sequence). CDR3 length equals 14 residues. V lost 2 bases to trimming and J lost 5 bases, with 13 bases between them. The CDR3 reads CASSFPAGMETQYF. Here the CDR3 DNA reads TGTGCCAGCAGCTTTCCAGCCGGGATGGAGACCCAGTACTTC. Together with reference TRBV5-4 and TRBJ2-5, the CDR3 gives the full variable domain: ETGVTQSPTHLIKTRGQQVTLRCSSQSGHNTVSWYQQALGQGPQFIFQYYREEENGRGNFPPRFSGLQFPNYSSELNVNALELDDSALYLCASSFPAGMETQYFGPGTRLLVL.

This sequence joins TRBV9 and TRBJ2-6; 7 bases fit TRBD2. V shed 2 bases and J 0 bases; nucleotides not matched to a gene: 17. Germline values: CDR1 SGDLS, CDR2 YYNGEE. The length of the CDR3 is 21 residues. DNA of the CDR3: TGTGCCAGCAGCGTGAGGAAGGGGAGGGCTAGCGAGAGCTCTGGGGCCAACGTCCTGACTTTC. Residues: CASSVRKGRASESSGANVLTF.

The gene calls are TRBV28 and TRBJ1-2, with 11 positions matching TRBD1. The CDR3 length is 14 residues. Germline V gene lookup returns CDR1 MDHEN and CDR2 SYDVKM. Germline trimming cut 4 bases from V and 3 bases from J; bases unmatched to any gene: 1. The CDR3 sequence is CASSWDRGDYGYTF. Written as DNA, the CDR3 is TGTGCCAGCAGTTGGGACAGGGGGGACTATGGCTACACCTTC.

V gene TRBV30 combines with J gene TRBJ2-1, with D possibly being TRBD2 (6 bases). The germline CDR1 and CDR2 sequences are GTSNPN and SVGIG (reference sequence). V gave up 3 bases and J gave up 8 bases, with 11 bases separating them. The CDR3 consists of 12 residues. The CDR3 here is CAWRLGTYEQFF. The DNA for the CDR3 is TGTGCCTGGAGGTTAGGGACTTATGAGCAGTTCTTC.

The chain carries TRBV7-8 and TRBJ2-7; no clear D. The V gene lost 5 bases and the J gene lost 3 bases, with 11 bases spanning the gap. The CDR3 has 13 amino acids. CDR1 and CDR2 from the germline V gene are SGHVS and FQNEAQ. Written as DNA, the CDR3 is TGTGCCAGCAGCCTCGGCCTCCACTACGAGCAGTACTTC. Translated: CASSLGLHYEQYF.

The J gene is TRBJ2-7, the V gene TRBV5-6; D perhaps matches TRBD1 (6 bases). CDR1 SGHDT and CDR2 YYEEEE come from the germline V gene. This CDR3 region has 12 residues. Between the trimmed V and J ends, which lost 4 bases and 6 bases, there was a span of 11 bases. The CDR3 spells CASSRLTGEQYF. In nucleotides, the CDR3 is TGTGCCAGCAGCCGCCTGACAGGCGAGCAGTACTTC.

In this sample, this clone turned up a few times. This rearrangement joins TRBV28 to TRBJ1-3; no clear D gene. Trimming left V 5 bases short and J 0 bases short, with 14 bases between. This CDR3 has 16 amino acids. Per germline, CDR1 MDHEN and CDR2 SYDVKM. CDR3 nucleotide sequence: TGTGCCAGCAGTCCAATTAGATCTCCCTCTGGAAACACCATATATTTT. It codes for CASSPIRSPSGNTIYF.

V usage is TRBV4-1 and J usage is TRBJ2-2; 13 nucleotides match TRBD2. Unmatched junction bases numbered 8, after V lost 4 bases and J lost 0 bases. CDR3 size: 19 residues. Germline CDR1 is MGHRA and CDR2 is YSYEKL. CDR3 in DNA: TGCGCCAGCAGCCGGACTAGCGGGAGAGGGGCCCCGAACACCGGGGAGCTGTTTTTT. Encoded protein: CASSRTSGRGAPNTGELFF.

The CDR3 DNA is TGTGCCAGCAGCCAAGATCTACGGTCCTATGGCTACACCTTC. It translates to CASSQDLRSYGYTF. The chain recombines TRBV4-2 with TRBJ1-2, with no clear D. V gave up 0 bases and J gave up 4 bases, with 9 bases separating them. The CDR3 has 14 amino acids. CDR1 LGHNA and CDR2 YNFKEQ come from the germline V gene.

This clone was observed once. CDR3: CASSADGETQYF. The CDR3, as DNA: TGTGCCAGCTCAGCGGACGGAGAGACCCAGTACTTC. The V gene is TRBV18, the J gene TRBJ2-5; D ambiguous. V lost 5 bases and J lost 4, with 8 bases in between. CDR3 length: 12 amino acids. The germline CDR1 and CDR2 sequences are KGHSH and LQKENI.